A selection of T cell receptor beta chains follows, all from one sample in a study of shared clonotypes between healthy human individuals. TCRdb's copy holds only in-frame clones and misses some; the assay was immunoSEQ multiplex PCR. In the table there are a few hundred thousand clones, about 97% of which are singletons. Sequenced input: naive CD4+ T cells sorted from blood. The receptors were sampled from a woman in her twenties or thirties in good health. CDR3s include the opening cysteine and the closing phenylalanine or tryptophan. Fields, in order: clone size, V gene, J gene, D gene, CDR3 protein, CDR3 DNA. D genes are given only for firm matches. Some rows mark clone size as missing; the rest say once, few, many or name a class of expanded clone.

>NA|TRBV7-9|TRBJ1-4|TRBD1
CASSLGQLLDEKLFF
TGTGCCAGCAGCTTGGGACAGCTATTAGATGAAAAACTGTTTTTT
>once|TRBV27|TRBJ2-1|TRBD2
CASSLLGLAGGRDEQFF
TGTGCCAGCAGTTTACTTGGACTAGCGGGAGGGAGGGATGAGCAGTTCTTC
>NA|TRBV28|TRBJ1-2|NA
CASSLTGPANYGYTF
TGTGCCAGCAGTTTAACAGGCCCAGCTAACTATGGCTACACCTTC
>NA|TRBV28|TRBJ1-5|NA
CASSGTTYQPQHF
TGTGCCAGCAGCGGGACAACCTATCAGCCCCAGCATTTT
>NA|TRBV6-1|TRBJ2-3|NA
CASKNSIITDTQYF
TGTGCCAGCAAGAACAGCATAATCACAGATACGCAGTATTTT
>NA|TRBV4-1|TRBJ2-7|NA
CASSQGSTSYEQYF
TGCGCCAGCAGCCAAGGTAGCACCTCCTACGAGCAGTACTTC
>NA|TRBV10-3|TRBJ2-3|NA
CATASSVSTDTQYF
TGTGCCACGGCGAGTAGTGTTAGCACAGATACGCAGTATTTT
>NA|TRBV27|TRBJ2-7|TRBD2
CASRRQGTSGEQYF
TGTGCCAGCAGGAGACAGGGGACTAGCGGCGAGCAGTACTTC
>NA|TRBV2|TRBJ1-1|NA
CASSRWTVISTEAFF
TGTGCCAGCTCTAGATGGACAGTGATAAGCACTGAAGCTTTCTTT
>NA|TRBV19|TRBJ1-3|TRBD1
CASSIPTLDRAGNTIYF
TGTGCCAGTAGTATCCCAACCCTGGACAGGGCCGGAAACACCATATATTTT
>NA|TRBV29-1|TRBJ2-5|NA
CSVGILVGAKETQYF
TGCAGCGTTGGGATACTAGTAGGTGCTAAAGAGACCCAGTACTTC
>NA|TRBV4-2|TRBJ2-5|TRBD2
CASSQDPSTLSSGSGETQYF
TGTGCCAGCAGCCAAGACCCGTCAACCCTTTCTAGCGGGAGCGGGGAGACCCAGTACTTC
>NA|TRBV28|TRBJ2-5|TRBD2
CASSSPGKGGEQYF
TGTGCCAGCAGTTCCCCCGGCAAGGGAGGGGAGCAGTACTTC
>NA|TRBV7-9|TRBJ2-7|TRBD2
CASSSLAGGGHEQYF
TGTGCCAGCAGCTCGTTAGCGGGAGGGGGCCACGAGCAGTACTTC
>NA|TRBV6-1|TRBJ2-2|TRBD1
CASSEVRDRGTGELFF
TGTGCCAGCAGTGAAGTCCGGGACAGGGGCACCGGGGAGCTGTTTTTT
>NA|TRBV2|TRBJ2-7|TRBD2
CASSGSGRADEQYF
TGTGCCAGCAGTGGTAGCGGGAGGGCCGACGAGCAGTACTTC
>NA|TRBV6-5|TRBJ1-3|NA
CASSYSSSGNTIYF
TGTGCCAGCAGTTATTCAAGCTCTGGAAACACCATATATTTT
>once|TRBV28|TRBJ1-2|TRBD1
CASSSAGQGAADYGYTF
TGTGCCAGCAGTTCAGCTGGACAGGGGGCGGCGGACTATGGCTACACCTTC
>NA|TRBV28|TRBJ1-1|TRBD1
CASRGQGRIGAFF
TGTGCCAGCAGGGGACAGGGTCGGATCGGTGCTTTCTTT
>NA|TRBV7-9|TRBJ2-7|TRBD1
CASSLAEGQGKRF
TGTGCCAGCAGCTTAGCGGAAGGACAGGGAAAGAGGTTC
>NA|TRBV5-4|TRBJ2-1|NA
CASRRGPWVSYNEQFF
TGTGCCAGCAGACGAGGTCCCTGGGTTTCCTACAATGAGCAGTTCTTC
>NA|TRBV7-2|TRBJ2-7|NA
CASRTGHGPLEQYF
TGTGCCAGCAGGACGGGACACGGTCCGCTCGAGCAGTACTTC
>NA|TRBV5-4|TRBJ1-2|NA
CASSLGRDFTLANYGYTF
TGTGCCAGCAGCCTCGGGCGGGACTTCACCCTAGCTAACTATGGCTACACCTTC
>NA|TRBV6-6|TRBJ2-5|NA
CASSSRVRETQYF
TGTGCCAGCAGTTCCAGGGTACGAGAGACCCAGTACTTC
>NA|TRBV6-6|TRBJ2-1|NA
CASSKTGRSYNEQFF
TGTGCCAGCAGTAAAACAGGTCGGTCCTACAATGAGCAGTTCTTC
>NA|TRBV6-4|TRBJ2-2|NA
CASSVEPTGELFF
TGTGCCAGCAGTGTTGAGCCGACCGGGGAGCTGTTTTTT
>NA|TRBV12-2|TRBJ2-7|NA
CASRLGVSYEQYF
TGTGCAAGTCGCTTAGGGGTCTCCTACGAGCAGTACTTC
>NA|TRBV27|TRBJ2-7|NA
CASSLSGEPLSEQYF
TGTGCCAGCAGTTTATCGGGGGAGCCGCTTTCCGAGCAGTACTTC
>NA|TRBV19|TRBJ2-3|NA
CASSTGRQVQSTQYF
TGTGCCAGTAGTACGGGTCGGCAGGTGCAGAGTACGCAGTATTTT
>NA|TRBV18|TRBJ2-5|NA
CASSPPGKETQYF
TGTGCCAGCTCACCCCCAGGGAAAGAGACCCAGTACTTC
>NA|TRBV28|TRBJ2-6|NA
CASSIWGFSGANVLTF
TGTGCCAGCAGTATCTGGGGCTTCTCTGGGGCCAACGTCCTGACTTTC
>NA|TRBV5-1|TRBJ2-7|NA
CASSSLTNYEQYF
TGCGCCAGCAGCTCGCTGACTAACTACGAGCAGTACTTC
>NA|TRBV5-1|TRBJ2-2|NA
CASSPNHAAGWGELFF
TGCGCCAGCAGCCCCAACCACGCGGCGGGATGGGGGGAGCTGTTTTTT
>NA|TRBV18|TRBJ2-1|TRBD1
CASSPGPGQGYEQFF
TGTGCCAGCTCACCCGGCCCGGGACAGGGCTATGAGCAGTTCTTC
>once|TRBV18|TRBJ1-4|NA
CASSQNRANEKLFF
TGTGCCAGCTCACAAAACCGGGCTAATGAAAAACTGTTTTTT
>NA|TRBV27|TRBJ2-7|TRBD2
CASSRGASGRYEQYF
TGTGCCAGCAGCCGAGGGGCTAGCGGGAGATACGAGCAGTACTTC
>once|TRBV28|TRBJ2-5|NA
CASSLQVETQYF
TGTGCCAGCAGTTTACAGGTAGAGACCCAGTACTTC
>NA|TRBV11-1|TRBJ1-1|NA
CASSLLPGLPEAFF
TGTGCCAGCAGCTTACTGCCCGGGCTGCCTGAAGCTTTCTTT